What follows are 21 T cell receptor beta chains derived from one specimen sequenced in a study of OX40 agonist ivuxolimab in advanced cancers. The protocol was immunoSEQ multiplex PCR, while the TCRdb copy is restricted to in-frame clones and leaves out a portion. The sample comprises about 100,000 clones, around 90% of which are singletons, and 1% to 1.5% rests with the top ten. The source was CD4+ or CD8+ T cells sorted from blood, collected in a trial of the OX40 agonist ivuxolimab. Receptors originate from an adult with an advanced solid tumor such as melanoma, head and neck, liver or kidney cancer.

The chain recombines TRBV2 with TRBJ2-5; maybe TRBD2 (6 bases). V was cut by 11 bases and J by 2 bases, with 15 bases left in between. Germline V gene lookup returns CDR1 SNHLY and CDR2 FYNNEI. The CDR3 sequence is 13 residues long. In nucleotides, the CDR3 is TGTGCCGGAGGTAGGGAGGTTCAAGAGACCCAGTACTTC. Amino acids: CAGGREVQETQYF.

The CDR3 is CASSLVAGTGSYEQYF. CDR3 coding DNA: TGCGCCAGCAGCTTGGTTGCCGGGACAGGGTCCTACGAGCAGTACTTC. This chain connects TRBV5-1 to TRBJ2-7, with 9 bases aligning to TRBD1. This CDR3 is built from 16 residues. With 0 bases clipped from V and 1 base from J, the junction kept 5 bases outside the gene matches. Germline CDR1 is SGHRS and CDR2 is YFSETQ.

This chain uses TRBV7-2 with TRBJ1-5; D is unclear. The germline CDR1 and CDR2 sequences are SGHTA and FQGNSA. Trimming took 1 base from V and 0 from J, leaving 4 bases between them. There are 14 residues in the CDR3. The CDR3, as DNA: TGTGCCAGCAGCTTAGATAATAGCAATCAGCCCCAGCATTTT. Its protein product is CASSLDNSNQPQHF.

The genes are TRBV6-1 and TRBJ1-2; 9 positions agree with TRBD1. Germline V lookup: CDR1 MNHNS, CDR2 SASEGT. The CDR3 covers 18 residues. Unmatched junction bases numbered 12, after V lost 0 bases and J lost 4 bases. CDR3 in amino acids: CASSEALPGTGGRYGYTF. CDR3 nucleotides: TGTGCCAGCAGTGAAGCGCTTCCAGGCACAGGGGGCCGCTATGGCTACACCTTC.

This chain connects TRBV29-1 to TRBJ1-2; 10 nucleotides align to TRBD1. V was pared by 4 bases and J by 1 base, with 6 bases of the junction left unmatched. Per the germline V gene, CDR1 is SQVTM and CDR2 is ANQGSEA. The CDR3 is 15 residues long. CDR3 bases: TGCAGCGTTGGGGGGGACAGGGGACTTAACTATGGCTACACCTTC. It codes for CSVGGDRGLNYGYTF.

J is TRBJ2-2 and V is TRBV5-1; D remains ambiguous. The V gene's germline CDR1 is SGHRS and CDR2 YFSETQ. Trimming removed 0 bases at V and 0 bases at J, with 9 bases between. The CDR3 extends over 16 amino acids. The CDR3 region has the DNA TGCGCCAGCAGCTTGGGTACGTCTCCGAACACCGGGGAGCTGTTTTTT. It specifies CASSLGTSPNTGELFF. Full variable domain (missing parts from reference TRBV5-1 and TRBJ2-2): KAGVTQTPRYLIKTRGQQVTLSCSPISGHRSVSWYQQTPGQGLQFLFEYFSETQRNKGNFPGRFSGRQFSNSRSEMNVSTLELGDSALYLCASSLGTSPNTGELFFGEGSRLTVL.

This clone turned up a few times. The chain recombines TRBV6-4 with TRBJ1-2, with a possible D match to TRBD1 (6 bases). The CDR3 has 13 residues. Trimming took 4 bases from V and 7 from J, leaving 13 bases between them. CDR1 and CDR2 (germline): MRHNA, SNTAGT. The CDR3: CASSAPGASGYTF. CDR3 nucleotides: TGTGCCAGCAGTGCGCCGGGGGCCTCTGGCTACACCTTC.

This clone has just a few counts. The rearrangement uses TRBV2 and TRBJ2-2, with D perhaps matching TRBD1 or TRBD2 (5 bases each). This CDR3 has 15 amino acids. Germline CDR1 SNHLY, CDR2 FYNNEI. V lost 7 bases and J lost 2, with 14 bases in between. CDR3 amino acids: CASNGLGRNTGELFF. The DNA of the CDR3 is TGTGCCAGCAACGGATTGGGACGAAACACCGGGGAGCTGTTTTTT.

The chain carries TRBV7-2 and TRBJ2-1; possibly TRBD2 for D (5 bases). CDR1 and CDR2 (germline): SGHTA, FQGNSA. V lost 6 bases and J lost 7, with 25 bases in between. The CDR3 extends over 17 amino acids. CDR3 region: CASSYIGLLKKSNEQFF. DNA for the CDR3: TGTGCCAGCAGTTACATCGGACTCCTAAAAAAATCAAATGAGCAGTTCTTC.

This clone appeared a single time. The J gene is TRBJ2-2, the V gene TRBV7-3; no clear D. The CDR3 covers 15 residues. Germline CDR1 SGHTA, CDR2 FQGTGA. V dropped 4 bases and J dropped 0 bases, with 9 bases sitting between them. This chain's CDR3 is CASSSRYANTGELFF. CDR3 bases: TGTGCCAGCAGCTCCCGCTACGCGAACACCGGGGAGCTGTTTTTT. Drawing the rest from reference TRBV7-3 and TRBJ2-2, the complete variable domain is GAGVSQTPSNKVTEKGKYVELRCDPISGHTALYWYRQSLGQGPEFLIYFQGTGAADDSGLPNDRFFAVRPEGSVSTLKIQRTERGDSAVYLCASSSRYANTGELFFGEGSRLTVL.

This clone was recorded only once. Written as DNA, the CDR3 is TGTGCCAGCAGGACCGGGACTAGCGGGATCTACGAGCAGTACTTC. Protein sequence: CASRTGTSGIYEQYF. V is TRBV6-6 and J is TRBJ2-7, with 13 positions matching TRBD2. This CDR3 contains 15 residues. The germline V gene has CDR1 MNHNY and CDR2 SVGAGI (reference sequence). Trimming removed 6 bases from V and 3 bases from J; junction bases left unmatched: 5.

The chain uses TRBV6-5 and TRBJ1-3; no clear D. This CDR3 has 14 amino acids. Germline-derived CDR1 and CDR2 are MNHEY and SVGAGI. The germline V and J ends were trimmed by 7 bases and 0 bases, with 10 bases remaining between them. This CDR3 reads CASNPTHSGNTIYF. CDR3 nucleotides: TGTGCCAGCAATCCGACGCACTCTGGAAACACCATATATTTT.

The rearrangement joins TRBV2 to TRBJ2-5; 7 bases fit TRBD2. V lost 7 bases, J lost 5 bases, and 10 bases stayed unmatched. The CDR3 is 14 amino acids. From germline, CDR1 is SNHLY and CDR2 FYNNEI. The CDR3 spells CASKGPGGRETQYF. CDR3 DNA sequence: TGTGCCAGCAAAGGTCCGGGAGGACGGGAGACCCAGTACTTC.

This chain joins TRBV7-3 and TRBJ1-1; D unclear. Germline V gene sequence: CDR1 SGHTA, CDR2 FQGTGA. Trimming took off 5 bases at V and 2 bases at J, with 9 bases between the two ends. The CDR3 contains 13 residues. The CDR3, as DNA: TGTGCCAGCAGCCCAAATAAAAACACTGAAGCTTTCTTT. Amino acids: CASSPNKNTEAFF.

This sequence joins TRBV7-2 and TRBJ1-5; 7 nucleotides align to TRBD1. This CDR3 region has 14 residues. V lost 5 bases, J lost 2 bases, and 3 bases stayed unmatched. CDR1 SGHTA and CDR2 FQGNSA come from the germline V gene. This CDR3 is CASSGQDGNQPQHF. DNA of the CDR3: TGTGCCAGCAGCGGACAGGACGGCAATCAGCCCCAGCATTTT.

The chain employs TRBV5-1 and TRBJ2-7, with a possible D match to TRBD1 (6 bases). The germline V and J ends were trimmed by 0 bases and 7 bases, with 14 bases remaining between them. This CDR3 has 14 amino acids. CDR1 SGHRS and CDR2 YFSETQ come from the germline V gene. The CDR3 sequence is CASSLGVGAGEQYF. In DNA, the CDR3 is TGCGCCAGCAGCTTGGGTGTGGGGGCCGGGGAGCAGTACTTC.

The chain uses TRBV5-4 and TRBJ2-1; D uncertain. Germline values: CDR1 SGHNT, CDR2 YYREEE (reference sequence). The CDR3 sequence is 13 residues long. Trimming took 3 bases from V and 8 from J, leaving 12 bases between them. In DNA form, the CDR3 reads TGTGCCAGCAGCTGGAATCGGGTATATGAGCAGTTCTTC. The encoded protein is CASSWNRVYEQFF.

V usage is TRBV7-2 and J usage is TRBJ2-3; perhaps D is TRBD1 or TRBD2 (7 bases each). This CDR3 region has 15 residues. Germline V CDR1 and CDR2: SGHTA, FQGNSA. Between the trimmed V and J ends, which lost 5 bases and 5 bases, there was a span of 17 bases. The CDR3 nucleotides read TGTGCCAGCAGCCCCAACAGGGGCGGGGGAGATACGCAGTATTTT. Protein product: CASSPNRGGGDTQYF.

This rearrangement joins TRBV28 to TRBJ1-1; D gene unclear. Germline V gene sequence: CDR1 MDHEN, CDR2 SYDVKM. V was clipped by 5 bases and J by 2 bases, with 15 bases between them. The length of the CDR3 is 15 residues. This CDR3 reads CASSPPTVRNTEAFF. The CDR3, as DNA: TGTGCCAGCAGTCCTCCCACTGTGCGTAACACTGAAGCTTTCTTT.

The chain carries TRBV28 and TRBJ1-2; D might be TRBD1 (6 bases). CDR3 size: 14 residues. The V end lost 5 bases, the J end lost 3 bases, and 13 bases lay between the germline ends. Germline V gene lookup returns CDR1 MDHEN and CDR2 SYDVKM. The CDR3: CASSAPPGDYGYTF. The CDR3 region has the DNA TGTGCCAGCAGTGCCCCCCCAGGGGACTATGGCTACACCTTC.

The gene calls are TRBV11-2 and TRBJ2-7; D not certain. V was shortened by 1 base and J by 3 bases, with 16 bases between the two germline ends. The CDR3 has 16 amino acids. Germline values: CDR1 SGHAT, CDR2 FQNNGV. The CDR3 region has the DNA TGTGCCAGCAGCTTAGTTTATTTGGGCGGCGGCTACGAGCAGTACTTC. This codes for CASSLVYLGGGYEQYF.